This T cell receptor beta chain is from a study of blood T cells in healthy people across ages. It was with a sample-barcoded 5' primer and a J-beta primer mix that a second PCR of about 6 to 12 cycles was run. TCRdb independently ran MiXCR on the 5' RACE reads; one entry per CDR3 protein. The data show over 1,200,000 distinct CDR3 sequences, roughly 60% seen once. V lost 4 bases to trimming and J lost 4 bases, with 14 bases between them. The CDR3 sequence is 14 residues long. CDR1 LGHNA and CDR2 YNFKEQ come from the germline V gene. Regarding the study as a whole: Older individuals had lower TCR beta diversity per million T cells (the decline was roughly linear). A strong correlation between TCR beta diversity and naive T cell percentage was seen.

To note about this clonotype: What it binds is not known.

Extraction of total RNA produced a minimum of 5 micrograms from each sample. This sequence joins TRBV4-2 and TRBJ2-7; TRBD1 might be the D (5 bases). The specimen was blood. This TCR was recovered from a young man in good health. The CDR3 loop reads CASSPKQAGYEQYF. The CDR3 coding sequence is TGTGCCAGCAGCCCGAAACAGGCCGGGTACGAGCAGTACTTC.